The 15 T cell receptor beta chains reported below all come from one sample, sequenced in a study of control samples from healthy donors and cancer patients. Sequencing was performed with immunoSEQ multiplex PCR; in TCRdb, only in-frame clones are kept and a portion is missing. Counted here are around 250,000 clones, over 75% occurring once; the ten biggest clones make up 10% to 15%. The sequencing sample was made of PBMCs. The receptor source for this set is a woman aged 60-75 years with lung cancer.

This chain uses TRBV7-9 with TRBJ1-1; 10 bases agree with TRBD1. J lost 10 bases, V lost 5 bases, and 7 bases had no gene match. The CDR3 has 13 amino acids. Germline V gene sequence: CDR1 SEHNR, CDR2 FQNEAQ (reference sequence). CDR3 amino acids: CASSLPGQGTAFF. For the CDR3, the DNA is TGTGCCAGCAGCCTTCCGGGACAGGGGACAGCTTTCTTT.

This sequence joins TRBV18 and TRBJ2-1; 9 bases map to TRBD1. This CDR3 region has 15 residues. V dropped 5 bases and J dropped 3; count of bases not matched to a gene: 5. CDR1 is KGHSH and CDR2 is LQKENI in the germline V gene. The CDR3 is CASSFDRGSYNEQFF. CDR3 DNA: TGTGCCAGCTCATTCGACAGGGGGAGCTACAATGAGCAGTTCTTC.

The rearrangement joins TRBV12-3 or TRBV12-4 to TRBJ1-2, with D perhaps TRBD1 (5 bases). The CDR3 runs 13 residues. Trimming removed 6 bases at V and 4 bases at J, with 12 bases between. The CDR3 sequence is CASSSPGRYGYTF. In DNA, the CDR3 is TGTGCCAGCAGCTCGCCGGGACGCTATGGCTACACCTTC.

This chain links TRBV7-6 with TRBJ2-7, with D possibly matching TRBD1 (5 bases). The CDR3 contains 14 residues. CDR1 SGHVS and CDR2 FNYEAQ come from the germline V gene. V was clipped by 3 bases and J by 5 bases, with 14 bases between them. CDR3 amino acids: CASSFMGQGDEQYF. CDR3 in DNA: TGTGCCAGCAGCTTTATGGGGCAGGGTGACGAGCAGTACTTC.

The CDR3 DNA follows: TGCGCCAGCAGCTTGGGGGCGGGAGCCCCAGATACGCAGTATTTT. It yields the protein CASSLGAGAPDTQYF. The rearrangement uses TRBV5-1 and TRBJ2-3; 7 positions match TRBD2. The germline CDR1 and CDR2 sequences are SGHRS and YFSETQ. V trimming: 0 bases; J trimming: 4 bases; junction bases outside the gene matches: 5. The CDR3 is made up of 15 amino acids.

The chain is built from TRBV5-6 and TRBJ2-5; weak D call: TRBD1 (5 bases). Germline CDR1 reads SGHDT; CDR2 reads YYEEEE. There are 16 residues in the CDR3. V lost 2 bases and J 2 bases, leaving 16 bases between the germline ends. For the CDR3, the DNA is TGTGCCAGCAGCTTTAGAATCGGACGGACACAAGAGACCCAGTACTTC. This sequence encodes CASSFRIGRTQETQYF.

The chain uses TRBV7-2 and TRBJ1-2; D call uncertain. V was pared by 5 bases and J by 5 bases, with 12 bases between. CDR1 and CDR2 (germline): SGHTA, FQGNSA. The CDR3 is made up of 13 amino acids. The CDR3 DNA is TGTGCCAGCAGCACCTGGACGGTTTATGGCTACACCTTC. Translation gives CASSTWTVYGYTF.

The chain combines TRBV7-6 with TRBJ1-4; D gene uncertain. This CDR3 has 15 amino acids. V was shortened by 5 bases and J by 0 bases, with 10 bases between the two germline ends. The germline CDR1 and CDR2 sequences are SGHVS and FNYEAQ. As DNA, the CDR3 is TGTGCCAGCAGCAGCCCAGCAGCAACTAATGAAAAACTGTTTTTT. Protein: CASSSPAATNEKLFF. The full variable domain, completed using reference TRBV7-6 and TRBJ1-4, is GAGVSQSPRYKVTKRGQDVALRCDPISGHVSLYWYRQALGQGPEFLTYFNYEAQQDKSGLPNDRFSAERPEGSISTLTIQRTEQRDSAMYRCASSSPAATNEKLFFGSGTQLSVL.

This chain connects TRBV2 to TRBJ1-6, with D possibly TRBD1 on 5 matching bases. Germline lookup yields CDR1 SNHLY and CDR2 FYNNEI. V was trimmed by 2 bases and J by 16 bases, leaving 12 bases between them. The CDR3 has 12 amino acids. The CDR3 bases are TGTGCCAGCAGTGAAAGGGACGGACGTCTCCACTTT. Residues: CASSERDGRLHF.

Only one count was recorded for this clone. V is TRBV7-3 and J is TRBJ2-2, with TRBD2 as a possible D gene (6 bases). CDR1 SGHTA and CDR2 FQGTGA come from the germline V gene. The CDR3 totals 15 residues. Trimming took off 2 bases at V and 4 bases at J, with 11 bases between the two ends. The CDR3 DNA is TGTGCCAGCAGCTTATCTGGGGGAGGCACCGGGGAGCTGTTTTTT. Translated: CASSLSGGGTGELFF.

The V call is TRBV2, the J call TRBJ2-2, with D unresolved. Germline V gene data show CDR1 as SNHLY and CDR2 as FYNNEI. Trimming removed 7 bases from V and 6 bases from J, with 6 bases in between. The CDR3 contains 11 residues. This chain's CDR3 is CASTWAGELFF. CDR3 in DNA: TGTGCCAGCACTTGGGCCGGGGAGCTGTTTTTT.

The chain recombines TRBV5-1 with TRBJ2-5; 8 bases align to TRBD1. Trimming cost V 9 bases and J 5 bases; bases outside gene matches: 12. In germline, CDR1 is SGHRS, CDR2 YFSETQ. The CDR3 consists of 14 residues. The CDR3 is CATKTGEIWETQYF. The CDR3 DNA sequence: TGCGCCACAAAGACAGGGGAAATCTGGGAGACCCAGTACTTC.

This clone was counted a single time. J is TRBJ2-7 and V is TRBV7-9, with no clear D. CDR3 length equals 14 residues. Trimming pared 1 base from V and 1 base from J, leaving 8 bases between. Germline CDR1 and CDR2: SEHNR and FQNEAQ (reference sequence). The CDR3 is CASSLGEISYEQYF. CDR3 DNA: TGTGCCAGCAGCTTAGGAGAGATATCCTACGAGCAGTACTTC.

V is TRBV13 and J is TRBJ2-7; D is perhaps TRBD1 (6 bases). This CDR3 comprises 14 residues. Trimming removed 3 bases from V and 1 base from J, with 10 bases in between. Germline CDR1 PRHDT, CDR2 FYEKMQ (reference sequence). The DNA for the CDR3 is TGTGCCAGCAGCTTCAGGGGACGGTCCTACGAGCAGTACTTC. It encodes CASSFRGRSYEQYF.

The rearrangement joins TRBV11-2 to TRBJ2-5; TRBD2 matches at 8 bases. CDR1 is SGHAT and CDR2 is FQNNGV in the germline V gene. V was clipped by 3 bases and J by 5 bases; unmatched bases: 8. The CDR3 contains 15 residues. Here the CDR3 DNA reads TGTGCCAGCAGCTTGGGCGGGGGGCGCCTTGAGACCCAGTACTTC. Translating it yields CASSLGGGRLETQYF.